This T cell receptor (beta chain) was found in a study of vaccination and CD4 T cells after COVID-19. As to treatment: approximately 10-day PBMC culture with coronavirus spike peptide pools or control peptides (ViraFEST assay). As concerns this clonotype: Its antigen is not known.

The germline V gene has CDR1 SGHNT and CDR2 YENEEA. Trimming left V 5 bases short and J 4 bases short, with 10 bases between. CDR3 size: 13 residues. The Oncomine TCR Beta short-read assay sequenced DNA from cultured CD4+ T cells. TCRdb reprocessed the PCR reads via MiXCR and lists one record per CDR3 protein. The data contain fewer than 16,000 distinct CDR3 sequences, approximately 50% of them singletons. This TCR came from a human donor who had recovered from COVID-19. This chain links TRBV11-3 with TRBJ2-3; maybe TRBD2 (5 bases). Source material: CD4+ T cells from blood, cultured in vitro. The DNA of the CDR3 is TGTGCCAGCAGCCCGCGGGCTGCAGATACGCAGTATTTT. Its translation is CASSPRAADTQYF.